A single sample gave rise to the 10 T cell receptor beta chains below, sequenced in a study of shared clonotypes between healthy human individuals. Some clones are missing from TCRdb's copy, which holds only in-frame ones; the method was immunoSEQ multiplex PCR. The sample holds 600,000 to 750,000 clones, 72% seen once. Sequencing was performed on memory CD4+ T cells sorted from blood. The subset is: CD45RA-negative fraction. These receptors were taken from a woman in her 30s in good health.

DNA of the CDR3: TGTGCCAGCTCCTACTCACAGATCCGTACTGAAGCTTTCTTT. This gives the protein CASSYSQIRTEAFF. This chain uses TRBV18 with TRBJ1-1, with D unclear. Germline loops: CDR1 KGHSH, CDR2 LQKENI. CDR3 length: 14 residues. Trimming pared 6 bases from V and 5 bases from J, leaving 16 bases between.

The V call is TRBV18, the J call TRBJ2-1; D is unresolved. V lost 8 bases and J lost 0, with 8 bases in between. The CDR3 is 13 residues long. The germline CDR1 and CDR2 sequences are KGHSH and LQKENI. The CDR3, as DNA: TGTGCCAGCACTGAGAGCTCCTACAATGAGCAGTTCTTC. Translated: CASTESSYNEQFF. Supplemented by reference TRBV18 and TRBJ2-1, the full variable domain reads NAGVMQNPRHLVRRRGQEARLRCSPMKGHSHVYWYRQLPEEGLKFMVYLQKENIIDESGMPKERFSAEFPKEGPSILRIQQVVRGDSAAYFCASTESSYNEQFFGPGTRLTVL.

This CDR3 reads CASSPLDRDKLFF. In DNA form, the CDR3 reads TGTGCCAGCAGCCCCCTGGACAGGGACAAACTGTTTTTT. V usage is TRBV5-6 and J usage is TRBJ1-4, with 8 bases lining up with TRBD1. Looked up from germline, CDR1 is SGHDT and CDR2 is YYEEEE. After removal of 4 bases from V and 11 bases from J, the junction contained 7 bases not matched to a gene. The CDR3 is 13 amino acids.

V is TRBV7-2 and J is TRBJ1-5, with D possibly matching TRBD1 (5 bases). CDR1 and CDR2 (germline): SGHTA, FQGNSA. This CDR3 is built from 15 residues. With 5 bases removed from V and 6 bases from J, the gap between germline ends came to 17 bases. CDR3 protein: CASSPLGGVSQPQHF. As DNA, the CDR3 is TGTGCCAGCAGCCCACTGGGAGGGGTGAGTCAGCCCCAGCATTTT.

V and J are TRBV25-1 and TRBJ2-1, with 12 bases identical to TRBD2. CDR1 is MGHDK and CDR2 is SYGVNS in the germline V gene. V lost 6 bases and J lost 7; bases outside the gene matches: 10. The CDR3 is 16 residues long. CDR3 region: CASRDLGLAGRNEQFF. In nucleotides, the CDR3 is TGTGCCAGCAGGGACCTGGGACTAGCGGGTAGAAATGAGCAGTTCTTC.

This clone was recorded once. The chain combines TRBV28 with TRBJ1-3; D is undetermined. Per the germline V gene, CDR1 is MDHEN and CDR2 is SYDVKM. This CDR3 contains 16 residues. The V end was cut by 5 bases, the J end by 4 bases, with 18 bases between. The chain's CDR3 is CASSESSSKAGNTIYF. Written as DNA, the CDR3 is TGTGCCAGCAGTGAGTCGTCAAGCAAGGCAGGAAACACCATATATTTT.

The V gene is TRBV28, the J gene TRBJ1-6, with a weak D call TRBD1 (5 bases). The CDR3 covers 14 residues. Trimming stripped 8 bases from V and 4 bases from J, with 12 bases between. The V gene's germline CDR1 is MDHEN and CDR2 SYDVKM. Here the CDR3 DNA reads TGTGCCAGCGGAGCGACAGATTATAATTCACCCCTCCACTTT. Amino acid sequence: CASGATDYNSPLHF.

V usage is TRBV4-1 and J usage is TRBJ2-2; 12 bases map to TRBD1. Germline V lookup: CDR1 MGHRA, CDR2 YSYEKL. V trimming: 4 bases; J trimming: 6 bases; junction bases outside the gene matches: 6. This CDR3 is 16 amino acids long. This chain's CDR3 is CASSRPGQGAPGELFF. The CDR3 nucleotides read TGCGCCAGCAGCCGCCCGGGACAGGGGGCCCCCGGGGAGCTGTTTTTT.

The genes are TRBV4-2 and TRBJ1-5, with unresolved D. The germline CDR1 and CDR2 sequences are LGHNA and YNFKEQ. This CDR3 has 15 residues. Trimming shortened V by 1 base and J by 0 bases, and 7 bases separated the two germline ends. CDR3 in amino acids: CASSQVPGSNQPQHF. In DNA, the CDR3 is TGTGCCAGCAGCCAAGTTCCAGGTAGCAATCAGCCCCAGCATTTT.

For this clone: A clone one base away is much larger, so this may be a read error. The sample holds other DNA sequences that translate to the same CDR3. The chain employs TRBV7-3 and TRBJ1-1; D is ambiguous. The CDR3 is 13 residues long. Germline V lookup: CDR1 SGHTA, CDR2 FQGTGA. V was cut by 1 base and J by 2 bases, with 5 bases left in between. The CDR3: CASSLMENTEAFF. CDR3 nucleotides: TGTGCCAGCAGCTTAATGGAAAACACTGAAGCTTTCTTT.